The 21 T cell receptor beta chains below come from one sample, sequenced in a study of cytomegalovirus exposure and HLA in healthy donors. Assay: immunoSEQ multiplex PCR; the TCRdb copy retains only in-frame clones and omits some. The sample holds 90,000 to 150,000 clones, about 82% seen once. The source material was PBMCs. These receptors were collected from a man younger than 30 in good health and CMV-seronegative.

This chain joins TRBV25-1 and TRBJ1-2; TRBD1 matches at 9 bases. In germline, CDR1 is MGHDK, CDR2 SYGVNS. The trim removed 3 bases at V and 4 bases at J, leaving 9 bases unmatched. This CDR3 has 16 residues. DNA for the CDR3: TGTGCCAGCAGTGACTTCCGGACAGGGGAAGGCTATGGCTACACCTTC. It codes for CASSDFRTGEGYGYTF.

V gene TRBV5-1 combines with J gene TRBJ2-3; TRBD2 aligns across 11 bases. Per germline, CDR1 SGHRS and CDR2 YFSETQ. The CDR3 covers 15 residues. The ends lost 3 bases at V and 1 base at J; junction bases unmatched: 1. The CDR3 spells CASSWGLAGTDTQYF. CDR3 DNA sequence: TGCGCCAGCAGCTGGGGACTAGCGGGCACAGATACGCAGTATTTT.

The chain recombines TRBV7-9 with TRBJ2-7, with a possible D match to TRBD1 (6 bases). Germline assignment: CDR1 SEHNR and CDR2 FQNEAQ (reference sequence). The CDR3 totals 13 residues. V lost 3 bases to trimming and J lost 6 bases, with 12 bases between them. The chain's CDR3 is CASSFPGVPEQYF. CDR3 coding DNA: TGTGCCAGCAGCTTTCCAGGGGTGCCCGAGCAGTACTTC.

The chain couples TRBV2 to TRBJ1-4, with no clear D. Germline CDR1 SNHLY, CDR2 FYNNEI. The germline V and J ends were trimmed by 2 bases and 7 bases, with 11 bases remaining between them. CDR3 size: 14 residues. The CDR3, as DNA: TGTGCCAGCAGTGAATTGTCTCCGCGTGAAAAACTGTTTTTT. As protein: CASSELSPREKLFF.

The rearrangement uses TRBV5-6 and TRBJ2-7, with 14 nucleotides matching TRBD2. There are 19 residues in the CDR3. V gave up 4 bases and J gave up 2 bases; unmatched junction bases: 14. CDR1 is SGHDT and CDR2 is YYEEEE in the germline V gene. The CDR3: CASSNGLAGGSVGPYEQYF. In DNA form, the CDR3 reads TGTGCCAGCAGCAATGGACTAGCGGGAGGATCCGTGGGCCCCTACGAGCAGTACTTC. The full variable domain, in which reference TRBV5-6 and TRBJ2-7 provide the parts outside the CDR3, is DAGVTQSPTHLIKTRGQQVTLRCSPKSGHDTVSWYQQALGQGPQFIFQYYEEEERQRGNFPDRFSGHQFPNYSSELNVNALLLGDSALYLCASSNGLAGGSVGPYEQYFGPGTRLTVT.

V is TRBV9 and J is TRBJ2-1, with 10 bases that match TRBD1. There are 15 residues in the CDR3. Per the germline V gene, CDR1 is SGDLS and CDR2 is YYNGEE. V shed 3 bases, J shed 6 bases, and the junction held 6 bases outside the gene matches. The CDR3 region is CASSARQGAFNEQFF. The CDR3 coding sequence is TGTGCCAGCAGCGCACGACAGGGGGCGTTCAATGAGCAGTTCTTC.

This clone was seen only a few times. The CDR3 sequence: CAWAPSVDEQYF. Written as DNA, the CDR3 is TGTGCCTGGGCTCCCTCGGTCGACGAGCAGTACTTC. This chain connects TRBV30 to TRBJ2-7, with D unresolved. CDR3 length equals 12 residues. V was clipped by 5 bases and J by 5 bases, with 13 bases between them. The V gene's germline CDR1 is GTSNPN and CDR2 SVGIG (reference sequence). Looking up the rest from reference TRBV30 and TRBJ2-7 gives the full variable domain: SQTIHQWPATLVQPVGSPLSLECTVEGTSNPNLYWYRQAAGRGLQLLFYSVGIGQISSEVPQNLSASRPQDRQFILSSKKLLLSDSGFYLCAWAPSVDEQYFGPGTRLTVT.

The chain joins TRBV27 to TRBJ2-7; D is ambiguous. The CDR3 has 15 amino acids. Trimming pared 1 base from V and 0 bases from J, leaving 10 bases between. The germline CDR1 and CDR2 sequences are MNHEY and SMNVEV (reference sequence). CDR3 amino acids: CASSLYAQASYEQYF. CDR3 DNA: TGTGCCAGCAGTTTATACGCCCAGGCCTCCTACGAGCAGTACTTC.

This chain links TRBV27 with TRBJ1-2, with 8 bases aligning to TRBD1. Losses at the gene ends were 8 bases for V and 5 bases for J; bases not matched to a gene: 10. This CDR3 spans 14 amino acids. The V gene's germline CDR1 is MNHEY and CDR2 SMNVEV (reference sequence). The CDR3 region is CASASGTGFYGYTF. CDR3 bases: TGTGCCAGCGCCTCCGGGACAGGATTTTATGGCTACACCTTC.

This clone has only a few counts. The rearrangement uses TRBV4-1 and TRBJ1-2, with TRBD1 as a possible D gene (5 bases). The CDR3 covers 17 residues. V was trimmed by 1 base and J by 0 bases, leaving 15 bases between them. The V gene's germline CDR1 is MGHRA and CDR2 YSYEKL. CDR3 protein: CASSQVFATDPNYGYTF. The CDR3, as DNA: TGCGCCAGCAGCCAAGTTTTCGCGACAGATCCTAACTATGGCTACACCTTC.

The chain links TRBV19 to TRBJ1-1; D is unclear. CDR3 size: 14 residues. Germline CDR1 reads LNHDA; CDR2 reads SQIVND (reference sequence). V lost 3 bases to trimming and J lost 4 bases, with 12 bases between them. In DNA form, the CDR3 reads TGTGCCAGTAGTATCGTCCCCGGAGGCACTGAAGCTTTCTTT. It yields the protein CASSIVPGGTEAFF.

This clone has a handful of counts. The chain is built from TRBV18 and TRBJ1-1; no clear D gene. The CDR3 loop spans 13 amino acids. Germline loops: CDR1 KGHSH, CDR2 LQKENI. The V end was cut by 6 bases, the J end by 5 bases, with 13 bases between. CDR3 amino acids: CASSPWAETEAFF. CDR3 sequence (DNA): TGTGCCAGCTCCCCGTGGGCCGAGACTGAAGCTTTCTTT. Together with reference TRBV18 and TRBJ1-1, the CDR3 gives the full variable domain: NAGVMQNPRHLVRRRGQEARLRCSPMKGHSHVYWYRQLPEEGLKFMVYLQKENIIDESGMPKERFSAEFPKEGPSILRIQQVVRGDSAAYFCASSPWAETEAFFGQGTRLTVV.

This clone appeared once. This chain uses TRBV7-2 with TRBJ2-4; no clear D. The germline gives CDR1 SGHTA, CDR2 FQGNSA. This CDR3 is 15 amino acids long. Trimming removed 4 bases from V and 8 bases from J, with 18 bases in between. The CDR3 loop is CASSSAVAPWDIQYF. Written as DNA, the CDR3 is TGTGCCAGCAGCTCTGCGGTAGCCCCCTGGGACATTCAGTACTTC.

The chain uses TRBV19 and TRBJ1-3; D is ambiguous. Trimming removed 3 bases at V and 0 bases at J, with 12 bases between. The CDR3 loop spans 16 amino acids. Germline loops: CDR1 LNHDA, CDR2 SQIVND (reference sequence). The CDR3 coding sequence is TGTGCCAGTAGTATTAAACAGACGATCTCTGGAAACACCATATATTTT. It codes for CASSIKQTISGNTIYF.

The chain is built from TRBV10-3 and TRBJ1-1, with TRBD1 matching over 8 bases. V lost 2 bases, J lost 3 bases, and 5 bases stayed unmatched. There are 15 residues in the CDR3. Germline V gives CDR1 ENHRY, CDR2 SYGVKD. DNA of the CDR3: TGTGCCATCAGTGAGGCAGGGGGCTTGGACACTGAAGCTTTCTTT. As protein: CAISEAGGLDTEAFF.

The chain uses TRBV18 and TRBJ1-1; a possible D gene is TRBD1 (6 bases). Trimming shortened V by 3 bases and J by 0 bases, and 11 bases separated the two germline ends. Germline CDR1 KGHSH, CDR2 LQKENI. The CDR3 has 15 amino acids. CDR3 in amino acids: CASSPWGRVNTEAFF. CDR3 sequence (DNA): TGTGCCAGCTCACCTTGGGGGCGGGTGAACACTGAAGCTTTCTTT. The full variable domain, its missing parts supplied by reference TRBV18 and TRBJ1-1, is NAGVMQNPRHLVRRRGQEARLRCSPMKGHSHVYWYRQLPEEGLKFMVYLQKENIIDESGMPKERFSAEFPKEGPSILRIQQVVRGDSAAYFCASSPWGRVNTEAFFGQGTRLTVV.

The gene calls are TRBV6-5 and TRBJ2-2, with 8 bases matching TRBD2. V shed 7 bases, J shed 5 bases, and the junction held 6 bases outside the gene matches. The CDR3 loop spans 14 amino acids. The germline CDR1 and CDR2 sequences are MNHEY and SVGAGI. In DNA form, the CDR3 reads TGTGCCAGCACGTCCGGGGGGGTAACCGGGGAGCTGTTTTTT. Protein sequence: CASTSGGVTGELFF.

This clone was observed a few times. This chain connects TRBV7-9 to TRBJ1-2, with a possible D match to TRBD1 (5 bases). The V gene's germline CDR1 is SEHNR and CDR2 FQNEAQ (reference sequence). V was trimmed by 5 bases and J by 4 bases, leaving 14 bases between them. There are 14 residues in the CDR3. CDR3 region: CASSPTDNTYGYTF. The CDR3 region has the DNA TGTGCCAGCAGCCCCACGGACAACACCTATGGCTACACCTTC.

The chain couples TRBV28 to TRBJ1-6; no clear D. The V gene's germline CDR1 is MDHEN and CDR2 SYDVKM. Between the trimmed V and J ends, which lost 1 base and 13 bases, there was a span of 8 bases. This CDR3 region has 12 residues. The CDR3 here is CASSLSTYPLHF. The CDR3 DNA follows: TGTGCCAGCAGTTTATCGACTTATCCCCTCCACTTT.

This chain joins TRBV27 and TRBJ2-2; TRBD2 is a possible D gene (7 bases). CDR1 and CDR2 from the germline V gene are MNHEY and SMNVEV (reference sequence). The ends were cut back, 4 bases at V and 4 bases at J, with 19 bases in the middle. The CDR3 covers 17 residues. The CDR3 DNA reads as TGTGCCAGCAGTTCCCTAGTCGGGGGGCGCGGCACCGGGGAGCTGTTTTTT. Translation gives CASSSLVGGRGTGELFF.

The chain carries TRBV6-9 and TRBJ2-3; 7 bases are a match to TRBD2. CDR3 length equals 19 residues. V dropped 2 bases and J dropped 0; count of bases not matched to a gene: 14. Germline assignment: CDR1 MNHGY and CDR2 SVAAGI. CDR3 amino acids: CASSYPSGGSRSSTDTQYF. The CDR3 DNA reads as TGTGCCAGCAGTTATCCGTCAGGCGGGAGCCGCTCTAGCACAGATACGCAGTATTTT.